This T cell receptor beta chain was identified in a study of blood T cells in healthy people across ages. Alongside a J-beta primer mix, a sample-barcoded 5' primer served in a second PCR lasting 7 to 11 cycles. TCRdb ran MiXCR on the 5' RACE reads and lists one entry per CDR3 protein. Here the sample spans hundreds of thousands of distinct CDR3 sequences, around 32% being singletons. Germline CDR1 and CDR2: KGHSH and LQKENI. CDR3 size: 11 residues. As for this clonotype: A much larger clone lies one base from this, so it may be a read error.

Sequenced input: blood. The sequence was collected from a woman of 80 years or more in good health. V gene TRBV18 combines with J gene TRBJ1-6; D is undetermined. The CDR3: CASSGNSPPHF. CDR3 nucleotides: TGTGCCAGCTCAGGGAATTCACCCCCCCACTTT.